This is a list of T cell receptor beta chains from one sample in a study of cytomegalovirus exposure and HLA in healthy donors. Using immunoSEQ multiplex PCR, the repertoire was profiled, and TCRdb retains in-frame clones only, with some absent. This repertoire shows about 250,000 clones, about 90% found once; its top ten account for around 13%. Sequencing used PBMCs. The receptor source for this set is a man in his late teens or twenties in good health and CMV-seropositive. Each CDR3 is given with its conserved first and last residue. A D gene is named only where the DNA matches it firmly. Size is stated for part of the rows, as once, few or many counts, or as a class when the clone is expanded.

>TRBV28|TRBJ1-2|-|-
CAALASFFGFDGYTF
TGTGCCGCCCTGGCGTCCTTTTTCGGTTTTGATGGCTACACCTTC
>TRBV7-2|TRBJ1-2|-|-
CASSKTGRGYGYTF
TGTGCCAGCAGCAAGACAGGTCGAGGTTATGGCTACACCTTC
>TRBV7-3|TRBJ2-3|TRBD2|few
CASSQRTSGDGSDTQYF
TGTGCCAGCAGCCAGCGGACTAGCGGAGATGGGAGTGATACGCAGTATTTT
>TRBV27|TRBJ1-5|-|-
CASSLWGPSENQPQHF
TGTGCCAGCAGCCTCTGGGGTCCTTCCGAGAATCAGCCCCAGCATTTT
>TRBV9|TRBJ1-2|-|-
CASSPLSTVTNYGYTF
TGTGCCAGCAGCCCCCTTTCGACGGTTACTAACTATGGCTACACCTTC
>TRBV2|TRBJ1-5|-|-
CASKSRAGEQPQHF
TGTGCCAGCAAGTCCAGGGCAGGGGAGCAGCCCCAGCATTTT
>TRBV5-4|TRBJ2-7|-|-
CASSSRSSYEQYF
TGTGCCAGCAGCTCACGCTCATCCTACGAGCAGTACTTC
>TRBV29-1|TRBJ1-5|-|once
CSVEDPPPAPNQPQHF
TGCAGCGTTGAAGATCCCCCCCCCGCCCCAAATCAGCCCCAGCATTTT
>TRBV5-1|TRBJ2-6|-|-
CASSLESGHLSGANVLTF
TGCGCCAGCAGCTTGGAATCGGGACACCTCTCTGGGGCCAACGTCCTGACTTTC
>TRBV6-1|TRBJ2-1|TRBD1|once
CASSEEHRGLVNNEQFF
TGTGCCAGCAGTGAAGAACACAGGGGGCTAGTCAACAATGAGCAGTTCTTC
>TRBV4-2|TRBJ2-7|-|once
CASSQEEGGAYEQYF
TGTGCCAGCAGCCAAGAAGAGGGAGGCGCCTACGAGCAGTACTTC
>TRBV7-9|TRBJ2-7|TRBD2|-
CASSLEGLVNEQYF
TGTGCCAGCAGCTTAGAGGGACTAGTCAACGAGCAGTACTTC
>TRBV15|TRBJ2-7|TRBD1|-
CATRKGQATYEQYF
TGTGCCACCCGCAAAGGACAGGCGACCTACGAGCAGTACTTC
>TRBV5-4|TRBJ1-2|-|few
CASSPGQLNGYTF
TGTGCCAGCAGCCCGGGACAATTGAACGGCTACACCTTC
>TRBV5-4|TRBJ2-2|-|-
CASSSLVGGELFF
TGTGCCAGCAGCTCCCTTGTTGGCGGGGAGCTGTTTTTT
>TRBV7-6|TRBJ1-3|-|-
CASSLERAPGNTIYF
TGTGCCAGCAGCTTAGAAAGGGCTCCTGGAAACACCATATATTTT
>TRBV5-1|TRBJ1-1|-|-
CASSLAVGNTEAFF
TGCGCCAGCAGCTTGGCAGTTGGGAACACTGAAGCTTTCTTT
>TRBV7-8|TRBJ2-7|-|once
CASSLAGSWQYF
TGTGCCAGCAGCTTAGCGGGCAGTTGGCAGTACTTC
>TRBV28|TRBJ2-7|-|-
CAAAGTWDSYEQYF
TGTGCCGCCGCGGGGACGTGGGACTCCTACGAGCAGTACTTC
>TRBV6-1|TRBJ2-7|-|few
CASSGGYEQYF
TGTGCCAGCAGTGGAGGGTACGAGCAGTACTTC
>TRBV4-1|TRBJ1-2|-|-
CASSLEGGFDYGYTF
TGCGCCAGCAGCCTGGAGGGTGGATTTGACTATGGCTACACCTTC
>TRBV30|TRBJ1-4|-|once
CACLQGPNEKLFF
TGTGCCTGTCTACAGGGTCCTAATGAAAAACTGTTTTTT
>TRBV5-4|TRBJ1-5|-|-
CASSLGPLSNQPQHF
TGTGCCAGCAGCTTGGGTCCGTTGAGCAATCAGCCCCAGCATTTT
>TRBV7-7|TRBJ2-1|-|-
CASSFSWGNEQFF
TGTGCCAGCAGCTTCAGCTGGGGGAATGAGCAGTTCTTC
>TRBV6-1|TRBJ2-2|-|-
CASRAGGAGELFF
TGTGCCAGCAGAGCCGGAGGGGCCGGGGAGCTGTTTTTT
>TRBV4-2|TRBJ1-2|-|-
CASSQDHRGYTF
TGTGCCAGCAGCCAAGATCATCGGGGCTACACCTTC